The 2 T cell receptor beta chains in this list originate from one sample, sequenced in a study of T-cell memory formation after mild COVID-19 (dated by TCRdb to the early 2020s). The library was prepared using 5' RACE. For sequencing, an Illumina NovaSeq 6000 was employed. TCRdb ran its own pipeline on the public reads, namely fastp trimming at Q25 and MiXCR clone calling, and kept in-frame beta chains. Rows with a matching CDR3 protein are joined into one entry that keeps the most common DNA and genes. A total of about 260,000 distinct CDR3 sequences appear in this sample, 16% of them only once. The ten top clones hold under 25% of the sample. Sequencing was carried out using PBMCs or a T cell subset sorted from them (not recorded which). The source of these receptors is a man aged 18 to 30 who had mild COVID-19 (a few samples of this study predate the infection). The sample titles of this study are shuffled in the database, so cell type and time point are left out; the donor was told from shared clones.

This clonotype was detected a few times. The CDR3 protein is CASSARETDTQYF. Written as DNA, the CDR3 is TGCGCCAGCAGCGCCCGAGAGACAGATACGCAGTATTTT. The rearrangement links TRBV5-1 to TRBJ2-3, with D hard to call. The V end lost 4 bases, the J end lost 3 bases, and 9 bases lay between the germline ends. CDR1 is SGHRS, CDR2 YFSETQ, per germline. The CDR3 loop spans 13 amino acids.

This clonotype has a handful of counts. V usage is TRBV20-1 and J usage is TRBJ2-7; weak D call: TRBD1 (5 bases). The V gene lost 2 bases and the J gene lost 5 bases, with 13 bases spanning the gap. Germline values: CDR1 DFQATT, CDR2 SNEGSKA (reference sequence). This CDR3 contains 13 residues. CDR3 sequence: CSARPSRAHEQYF. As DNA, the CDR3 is TGCAGTGCTAGACCCTCCAGGGCCCACGAGCAGTACTTC.